The 32 T cell receptor beta chains reported below all come from one sample, sequenced in a study of neurological immune-mediated disorders. Using its own MiXCR run on the 5' RACE reads, TCRdb lists one record per CDR3 protein. Of 55,000 to 75,000 distinct CDR3 sequences detected, 2% to 2.5% appear once; the ten largest clones hold approximately 3%. The sequencing input was PBMCs. The receptors derive from a man aged 45-65 years with multiple sclerosis.

This clonotype was counted at least ten times. V is TRBV4-3 and J is TRBJ1-4; no clear D. With 4 bases removed from V and 8 bases from J, the gap between germline ends came to 11 bases. In germline, CDR1 is LGHNA, CDR2 YSLEER. The length of the CDR3 is 13 residues. CDR3 sequence reads: CASSRKSREKLFF. The CDR3 region has the DNA TGCGCCAGCAGCCGGAAATCAAGGGAAAAACTGTTTTTT.

Ten or more counts support this clonotype. The V and J genes are TRBV27 and TRBJ1-2, with 9 nucleotides matching TRBD1. Trimming at V came to 0 bases and at J to 8 bases, leaving 1 base not matched to a gene. This CDR3 comprises 13 residues. CDR1 is MNHEY, CDR2 SMNVEV, per germline (reference sequence). CDR3 sequence: CASSLSGTGGYTF. CDR3 bases: TGTGCCAGCAGTTTATCAGGGACAGGGGGCTACACCTTC.

The table lists this clonotype with many counts. V usage is TRBV5-1 and J usage is TRBJ1-1, with D tentatively TRBD1 (5 bases). The V and J ends lost 4 bases and 2 bases respectively, with 12 bases between them. The V gene's germline CDR1 is SGHRS and CDR2 YFSETQ. The CDR3 runs to 14 residues. CDR3 sequence (DNA): TGCGCCAGCAGCCTCATGACAGATAACACTGAAGCTTTCTTT. Translation: CASSLMTDNTEAFF. The full variable domain, its missing parts supplied by reference TRBV5-1 and TRBJ1-1, is KAGVTQTPRYLIKTRGQQVTLSCSPISGHRSVSWYQQTPGQGLQFLFEYFSETQRNKGNFPGRFSGRQFSNSRSEMNVSTLELGDSALYLCASSLMTDNTEAFFGQGTRLTVV.

This clonotype has ten or more counts. V gene TRBV7-2 combines with J gene TRBJ1-2, with 8 bases fitting TRBD1. This CDR3 is built from 16 residues. Unmatched junction bases numbered 13, after V lost 5 bases and J lost 5 bases. Germline CDR1 is SGHTA and CDR2 is FQGNSA. CDR3: CASSLYLGTGSYGYTF. As DNA, the CDR3 is TGTGCCAGCAGCCTATACCTTGGGACAGGAAGTTATGGCTACACCTTC.

This clonotype was seen repeatedly, ten times or more. The chain carries TRBV15 and TRBJ2-3; TRBD1 agrees at 8 bases. Germline assignment: CDR1 LNHNV and CDR2 YYDKDF (reference sequence). This CDR3 is 15 amino acids long. The trim removed 5 bases at V and 4 bases at J, leaving 8 bases unmatched. The CDR3 bases are TGTGCCACCAGCCTTAGCAGGGGGCAGTCAGATACGCAGTATTTT. It specifies CATSLSRGQSDTQYF.

This clonotype came up many times. The chain employs TRBV12-3 or TRBV12-4 and TRBJ1-2; D unclear. Trimming took off 5 bases at V and 6 bases at J, with 13 bases between the two ends. The CDR3 sequence is 13 residues long. The CDR3 protein is CASSLRQPDGYTF. DNA for the CDR3: TGTGCCAGCAGTCTCCGGCAGCCCGATGGCTACACCTTC.

At least ten counts were recorded for this clonotype. The V gene is TRBV2, the J gene TRBJ1-1, with D possibly TRBD1 on 6 matching bases. CDR3 length equals 13 residues. The V end was cut by 5 bases, the J end by 5 bases, with 12 bases between. Germline assignment: CDR1 SNHLY and CDR2 FYNNEI. The CDR3 sequence is CASSPGVMTEAFF. CDR3 sequence (DNA): TGTGCCAGCAGTCCAGGGGTTATGACTGAAGCTTTCTTT.

This clonotype has ten or more counts. The rearrangement uses TRBV5-1 and TRBJ2-5; no firm D call. The germline gives CDR1 SGHRS, CDR2 YFSETQ. CDR3 length equals 15 residues. The V end lost 4 bases, the J end lost 4 bases, and 17 bases lay between the germline ends. CDR3 amino acids: CASSTRPPPGETQYF. CDR3 sequence (DNA): TGCGCCAGCAGCACAAGACCTCCCCCGGGAGAGACCCAGTACTTC.

The CDR3 DNA reads as TGTGCCAGCTCCCCGAGGACAGGGGTCTACGAGCAGTACTTC. Protein product: CASSPRTGVYEQYF. The rearrangement uses TRBV18 and TRBJ2-7, with 9 bases identical to TRBD1. The CDR3 has 14 amino acids. Germline V gene sequence: CDR1 KGHSH, CDR2 LQKENI. The J segment lost 3 bases and the V segment lost 6 bases, leaving 6 bases of the junction unmatched.

The sample holds many counts of this clonotype. The chain joins TRBV7-9 to TRBJ1-1; D remains ambiguous. V shed 1 base and J shed 10 bases, with 13 bases lying between them. Germline V gene lookup returns CDR1 SEHNR and CDR2 FQNEAQ (reference sequence). The CDR3 is 13 amino acids. Here the CDR3 reads CASSLEVSPGAFF. The CDR3 coding sequence is TGTGCCAGCAGCTTAGAGGTTTCGCCGGGAGCTTTCTTT.

This clonotype was detected many times. The rearrangement joins TRBV7-2 to TRBJ2-1, with TRBD1 matching 11 bases. From germline, CDR1 is SGHTA and CDR2 FQGNSA. The CDR3 sequence is 14 residues long. Trimming at V came to 6 bases and at J to 6 bases, leaving 4 bases not matched to a gene. CDR3: CASRPGQGGNEQFF. The CDR3 DNA reads as TGTGCCAGCAGACCGGGACAGGGGGGCAATGAGCAGTTCTTC.

This clonotype was seen many times. The CDR3 loop reads CSGASGLREQYF. The CDR3 nucleotides read TGCAGTGGTGCGAGCGGCCTTCGCGAGCAGTACTTC. The chain recombines TRBV20-1 with TRBJ2-7; D may be TRBD2 (5 bases). The CDR3 is made up of 12 amino acids. CDR1 is DFQATT and CDR2 is SNEGSKA in the germline V gene (reference sequence). The V gene lost 7 bases and the J gene lost 6 bases, with 16 bases spanning the gap.

This clonotype was counted a few times. This may be a read error, as it is one base from a much larger clone. The final CDR3 position lacks the conserved phenylalanine or tryptophan, pointing to a likely read error. This sequence joins TRBV7-2 and TRBJ1-2, with a weak D call TRBD1 (5 bases). Germline values: CDR1 SGHTA, CDR2 FQGNSA. The CDR3 has 13 amino acids. V was cut by 4 bases and J by 6 bases, with 12 bases left in between. This chain's CDR3 is CASSYSGTDGYTC. The CDR3 DNA is TGTGCCAGCAGCTACTCCGGGACGGATGGCTACACCTGC.

The sample holds many counts of this clonotype. The rearrangement links TRBV7-8 to TRBJ2-1; no reliable D call. Germline assignment: CDR1 SGHVS and CDR2 FQNEAQ. The CDR3 is made up of 12 amino acids. V shed 4 bases and J shed 3 bases, with 4 bases lying between them. CDR3 nucleotides: TGTGCCAGCAGCTCTCACTACAATGAGCAGTTCTTC. It codes for CASSSHYNEQFF. Supplemented by reference TRBV7-8 and TRBJ2-1, the full variable domain reads GAGVSQSPRYKVAKRGQDVALRCDPISGHVSLFWYQQALGQGPEFLTYFQNEAQLDKSGLPSDRFFAERPEGSVSTLKIQRTQQEDSAVYLCASSSHYNEQFFGPGTRLTVL.

This clonotype was counted at least ten times. This chain connects TRBV20-1 to TRBJ2-1, with D possibly matching TRBD1 (5 bases). CDR3 length: 13 amino acids. The germline gives CDR1 DFQATT, CDR2 SNEGSKA (reference sequence). Trimming removed 3 bases from V and 5 bases from J, with 11 bases in between. CDR3 protein: CSARPVGDNEQFF. The CDR3 DNA follows: TGCAGTGCTAGGCCCGTAGGGGACAATGAGCAGTTCTTC.

This clonotype was counted at least ten times. The chain joins TRBV6-5 to TRBJ1-4; D gene unclear. V was cut by 4 bases and J by 1 base, with 7 bases left in between. The CDR3 is made up of 14 amino acids. The germline V gene encodes CDR1 MNHEY and CDR2 SVGAGI. This CDR3 is CASSSVGTNEKLFF. CDR3 nucleotides: TGTGCCAGCAGTTCTGTAGGAACTAATGAAAAACTGTTTTTT.

This clonotype was seen at least ten times. The chain combines TRBV3-1 with TRBJ2-3, with D uncertain. Trimming removed 4 bases at V and 0 bases at J, with 8 bases between. Germline lookup yields CDR1 LGHDT and CDR2 YNNKEL (reference sequence). The CDR3 runs to 14 residues. CDR3 sequence reads: CASSLLASTDTQYF. DNA of the CDR3: TGTGCCAGCAGCCTCCTGGCTAGCACAGATACGCAGTATTTT.

This clonotype was seen at least ten times. V usage is TRBV28 and J usage is TRBJ2-1; the match to TRBD2 covers 10 bases. Trimming removed 6 bases from V and 4 bases from J; junction bases left unmatched: 3. This CDR3 region has 14 residues. Germline CDR1 is MDHEN and CDR2 is SYDVKM. The CDR3 here is CASRVTSGYNEQFF. DNA of the CDR3: TGTGCCAGCAGGGTGACTAGCGGGTACAATGAGCAGTTCTTC.

This clonotype was seen at least ten times. V and J are TRBV20-1 and TRBJ2-7, with D possibly being TRBD2 (6 bases). Trimming took 6 bases from V and 5 from J, leaving 11 bases between them. The germline CDR1 and CDR2 sequences are DFQATT and SNEGSKA (reference sequence). The CDR3 sequence is 11 residues long. In DNA form, the CDR3 reads TGCAGTGCCATGCGGGGTCACGAGCAGTACTTC. Amino acids: CSAMRGHEQYF.

This clonotype was counted ten times or more. The CDR3 reads CASSDPRTGDTGELFF. CDR3 coding DNA: TGTGCCAGCAGTGACCCGCGGACAGGGGACACCGGGGAGCTGTTTTTT. This chain joins TRBV25-1 and TRBJ2-2, with TRBD1 matching over 9 bases. This CDR3 contains 16 residues. J gave up 3 bases and V 3 bases, and 5 bases lay outside the gene matches. In germline, CDR1 is MGHDK, CDR2 SYGVNS.

At least ten counts were recorded for this clonotype. The rearrangement uses TRBV28 and TRBJ1-2; TRBD1 might be the D (5 bases). Germline V gives CDR1 MDHEN, CDR2 SYDVKM. V was pared by 6 bases and J by 2 bases, with 13 bases between. The CDR3 is 14 amino acids. The CDR3 spells CASSEGRDNYGYTF. DNA for the CDR3: TGTGCCAGCAGCGAGGGGCGCGACAACTATGGCTACACCTTC.

This clonotype was seen at least ten times. The chain combines TRBV20-1 with TRBJ2-7; D perhaps matches TRBD2 (7 bases). V was trimmed by 3 bases and J by 0 bases, leaving 24 bases between them. The CDR3 length is 18 residues. CDR1 is DFQATT and CDR2 is SNEGSKA in the germline V gene (reference sequence). CDR3 residues: CSARGAPGSGFSSYEQYF. CDR3 coding DNA: TGCAGTGCTAGGGGGGCCCCGGGTAGCGGGTTCAGCTCCTACGAGCAGTACTTC.

This clonotype was recorded at least ten times. The V and J genes are TRBV5-1 and TRBJ1-1, with a tentative D call TRBD1 (5 bases). Trimming removed 1 base from V and 8 bases from J, with 18 bases in between. The CDR3 has 15 amino acids. The germline gives CDR1 SGHRS, CDR2 YFSETQ. The CDR3 reads CASSLNLDSGEEAFF. The CDR3 DNA sequence: TGCGCCAGCAGCTTGAATCTTGACAGTGGTGAAGAAGCTTTCTTT. Variable domain in full (rest from reference TRBV5-1 and TRBJ1-1): KAGVTQTPRYLIKTRGQQVTLSCSPISGHRSVSWYQQTPGQGLQFLFEYFSETQRNKGNFPGRFSGRQFSNSRSEMNVSTLELGDSALYLCASSLNLDSGEEAFFGQGTRLTVV.

This clonotype was counted at least ten times. CDR3 in DNA: TGTGCCAGCAGCCGGGGGGAAAAACTGTTTTTT. Translation gives CASSRGEKLFF. The chain is built from TRBV6-5 and TRBJ1-4; a weak D match, TRBD1 (5 bases). V shed 6 bases and J shed 8 bases, with 7 bases lying between them. Per germline, CDR1 MNHEY and CDR2 SVGAGI. This CDR3 comprises 11 residues.

This clonotype was detected ten times or more. CDR3 sequence reads: CASGATGTGANVLTF. The CDR3 nucleotides are TGCGCCAGCGGGGCCACAGGGACCGGGGCCAACGTCCTGACTTTC. The gene calls are TRBV5-1 and TRBJ2-6, with D perhaps TRBD1 (6 bases). The V end lost 7 bases, the J end lost 4 bases, and 15 bases lay between the germline ends. Looked up from germline, CDR1 is SGHRS and CDR2 is YFSETQ. This CDR3 comprises 15 residues.

At least ten counts were recorded for this clonotype. The CDR3 spells CASSASGTYTF. The CDR3 region has the DNA TGTGCCAGCAGTGCCTCTGGGACCTACACCTTC. The rearrangement joins TRBV6-5 to TRBJ1-2, with TRBD1 as a possible D gene (5 bases). The CDR3 extends over 11 amino acids. Trimming took off 5 bases at V and 10 bases at J, with 11 bases between the two ends. Germline lookup yields CDR1 MNHEY and CDR2 SVGAGI.

The table lists this clonotype with many counts. Here the CDR3 reads CSVQGQRGSSSTDTQYF. CDR3 in DNA: TGCAGCGTTCAGGGGCAGCGGGGGTCATCTAGCACAGATACGCAGTATTTT. The rearrangement joins TRBV29-1 to TRBJ2-3; 8 positions match TRBD2. CDR1 is SQVTM, CDR2 ANQGSEA, per germline. The CDR3 is 17 amino acids. J lost 0 bases, V lost 5 bases, and 13 bases had no gene match.

This sequence joins TRBV3-1 and TRBJ1-2; D is ambiguous. The germline V and J ends were trimmed by 4 bases and 3 bases, with 12 bases remaining between them. This CDR3 spans 14 amino acids. Germline values: CDR1 LGHDT, CDR2 YNNKEL (reference sequence). The CDR3 loop reads CASSPGLGDYGYTF. The CDR3 DNA reads TGTGCCAGCAGCCCCGGCCTGGGAGACTATGGCTACACCTTC. The whole variable domain, remainder taken from reference TRBV3-1 and TRBJ1-2, is DTAVSQTPKYLVTQMGNDKSIKCEQNLGHDTMYWYKQDSKKFLKIMFSYNNKELIINETVPNRFSPKSPDKAHLNLHINSLELGDSAVYFCASSPGLGDYGYTFGSGTRLTVV.

At least ten counts were recorded for this clonotype. V usage is TRBV28 and J usage is TRBJ1-5, with 7 nucleotides matching TRBD1. The CDR3 length is 16 residues. The V segment lost 5 bases and the J segment 3 bases; nucleotides outside the gene matches: 10. Germline CDR1 and CDR2: MDHEN and SYDVKM. The CDR3 bases are TGTGCCAGCAGTCTACGCCGGGACAGTCCCAATCAGCCCCAGCATTTT. This gives the protein CASSLRRDSPNQPQHF.

This clonotype has a count of ten or more. The rearrangement joins TRBV20-1 to TRBJ1-5; no definite D call. The V and J ends lost 4 bases and 1 base respectively, with 5 bases between them. The CDR3 has 12 amino acids. The V gene's germline CDR1 is DFQATT and CDR2 SNEGSKA (reference sequence). CDR3 sequence reads: CSAKRSNQPQHF. The CDR3 DNA is TGCAGTGCTAAGAGGAGCAATCAGCCCCAGCATTTT.

This clonotype was seen repeatedly, ten times or more. The rearrangement links TRBV7-7 to TRBJ2-2; TRBD1 matches at 7 bases. Germline V CDR1 and CDR2: SSHAT, FNYEAQ (reference sequence). This CDR3 is 14 amino acids long. The junction had 6 bases not matched to a gene; V was cut back by 5 bases and J by 6 bases. The CDR3 region is CASSKDRVPGELFF. The CDR3 nucleotides read TGTGCCAGCAGCAAAGACAGGGTTCCCGGGGAGCTGTTTTTT.

Details on this clonotype: Its ends do not fully match the called genes, so a read error is possible. V is TRBV9 and J is TRBJ1-5, with a tentative D call TRBD1 (6 bases). This CDR3 has 15 amino acids. The germline gives CDR1 SGDLS, CDR2 YYNGEE. The CDR3 is CASSVAPGDSQHQHF. CDR3 nucleotides: TGTGCCAGCAGCGTAGCCCCAGGGGATAGTCAGCACCAGCATTTT.